This entry lists 23 T cell receptor beta chains sequenced from one sample in a study of shared clonotypes between healthy human individuals. Measured with immunoSEQ multiplex PCR; TCRdb has only the in-frame clones, and not every one. The table includes some 2,500,000 clones, 80% to 95% detected once. The sample taken for sequencing was naive CD4+ T cells from PBMCs. Subset given: CD45RA+ positively selected. These receptor sequences come from a man aged 18 to 30 in good health. Some clones in this sample may be carry-over from other donors' samples.

This chain joins TRBV30 and TRBJ1-2; TRBD1 might be the D (5 bases). The ends were cut back, 1 base at V and 4 bases at J, with 28 bases in the middle. This CDR3 has 19 amino acids. Per germline, CDR1 GTSNPN and CDR2 SVGIG (reference sequence). The CDR3 protein is CAWSARAWRGRERGYGYTF. DNA for the CDR3: TGTGCCTGGAGTGCCCGAGCCTGGAGGGGCAGGGAGAGGGGCTATGGCTACACCTTC. The whole variable domain, filled in from reference TRBV30 and TRBJ1-2, reads SQTIHQWPATLVQPVGSPLSLECTVEGTSNPNLYWYRQAAGRGLQLLFYSVGIGQISSEVPQNLSASRPQDRQFILSSKKLLLSDSGFYLCAWSARAWRGRERGYGYTFGSGTRLTVV.

The chain combines TRBV7-6 with TRBJ1-1; 9 bases match TRBD1. V dropped 5 bases and J dropped 1; count of bases not matched to a gene: 8. CDR1 SGHVS and CDR2 FNYEAQ come from the germline V gene. The CDR3 length is 16 residues. CDR3 in DNA: TGTGCCAGCAGCAATATCCGGGACAGGGCGAACACTGAAGCTTTCTTT. Amino acids: CASSNIRDRANTEAFF.

The rearrangement joins TRBV6-5 to TRBJ2-7; a possible D gene is TRBD2 (5 bases). This CDR3 is 14 amino acids long. CDR1 is MNHEY and CDR2 is SVGAGI in the germline V gene. V lost 4 bases and J 3 bases, leaving 13 bases between the germline ends. This CDR3 is CASSSLPGSYEQYF. In nucleotides, the CDR3 is TGTGCCAGCAGTTCCCTTCCGGGAAGCTACGAGCAGTACTTC.

The genes are TRBV18 and TRBJ2-7; 7 nucleotides match TRBD1. The CDR3 loop spans 16 amino acids. V shed 6 bases and J 2 bases; nucleotides not matched to a gene: 13. CDR1 and CDR2 (germline): KGHSH, LQKENI. For the CDR3, the DNA is TGTGCCAGCTCGCAGGGACAGCCTCAAAATACCTACGAGCAGTACTTC. It yields the protein CASSQGQPQNTYEQYF.

The CDR3 DNA reads TGCGCCAGCAAGATTCAGGGGGCAGAAATGGAGACCCAGTACTTC. It translates to CASKIQGAEMETQYF. The V call is TRBV5-1, the J call TRBJ2-5; TRBD1 agrees at 8 bases. In germline, CDR1 is SGHRS, CDR2 YFSETQ. The trim removed 6 bases at V and 5 bases at J, leaving 12 bases unmatched. CDR3 length: 15 amino acids.

V usage is TRBV11-3 and J usage is TRBJ2-5; possibly TRBD1 for D (5 bases). TRBJ2-7 matches the DNA end more closely, so the J call is doubtful. Germline lookup yields CDR1 SGHNT and CDR2 YENEEA. There are 14 residues in the CDR3. The CDR3, as DNA: TGTGCCAGCAGCTTAGGACAGTCCTCCTACGAGCAGTACTTC. Amino acid sequence: CASSLGQSSYEQYF.

The gene calls are TRBV15 and TRBJ2-2; 14 bases agree with TRBD2. The CDR3 consists of 18 residues. Looked up from germline, CDR1 is LNHNV and CDR2 is YYDKDF (reference sequence). Germline trimming cut 0 bases from V and 8 bases from J; bases unmatched to any gene: 8. The CDR3, as DNA: TGTGCCACCAGCAGAGATGAGGGACTAGCGGGAGAAGGTGGGGAGCTGTTTTTT. Translated, it gives CATSRDEGLAGEGGELFF.

This chain joins TRBV5-1 and TRBJ1-4; 7 nucleotides align to TRBD1. Germline V gives CDR1 SGHRS, CDR2 YFSETQ. Trimming cost V 4 bases and J 1 base; bases outside gene matches: 1. The CDR3 is made up of 14 amino acids. In DNA form, the CDR3 reads TGCGCCAGCAGCGGGACAGAAACTAATGAAAAACTGTTTTTT. This codes for CASSGTETNEKLFF.

This clone was observed a single time. The V and J genes are TRBV28 and TRBJ1-4; 11 nucleotides align to TRBD1. V lost 1 base and J lost 2; bases outside the gene matches: 3. The CDR3 is made up of 17 amino acids. The germline V gene encodes CDR1 MDHEN and CDR2 SYDVKM. The CDR3 bases are TGTGCCAGCAGTTTATTTTGGACAGGGGGCACTAATGAAAAACTGTTTTTT. Translated, it gives CASSLFWTGGTNEKLFF.

The chain couples TRBV28 to TRBJ2-3; 11 bases match TRBD2. With 6 bases clipped from V and 4 bases from J, the junction kept 9 bases outside the gene matches. Germline assignment: CDR1 MDHEN and CDR2 SYDVKM. The CDR3 covers 16 residues. The CDR3 sequence: CASSFTSGSGADTQYF. The CDR3 DNA reads TGTGCCAGCAGCTTCACTAGCGGGAGTGGCGCAGATACGCAGTATTTT. Full variable domain (rest looked up from reference TRBV28 and TRBJ2-3): DVKVTQSSRYLVKRTGEKVFLECVQDMDHENMFWYRQDPGLGLRLIYFSYDVKMKEKGDIPEGYSVSREKKERFSLILESASTNQTSMYLCASSFTSGSGADTQYFGPGTRLTVL.

Worth noting for this clone: In the same sample, other DNA sequences code for this CDR3. The chain joins TRBV7-9 to TRBJ1-2; the match to TRBD1 covers 7 bases. Germline CDR1 is SEHNR and CDR2 is FQNEAQ (reference sequence). This CDR3 is 13 amino acids long. With V trimmed by 5 bases and J by 4 bases, 4 bases remained unmatched. The CDR3 coding sequence is TGTGCCAGCAGCCCAGGGGGTTTCTATGGCTACACCTTC. Translation gives CASSPGGFYGYTF.

This clone was observed a few times. J is TRBJ1-1 and V is TRBV10-1; D is ambiguous. The germline CDR1 and CDR2 sequences are WNHNN and SYGVQD (reference sequence). The CDR3 has 15 residues. V was trimmed by 0 bases and J by 4 bases, leaving 12 bases between them. CDR3 region: CASSESRPLGTEAFF. The CDR3 DNA sequence: TGCGCCAGCAGTGAGTCCAGGCCCCTAGGCACTGAAGCTTTCTTT.

This clone has only one observation. The CDR3: CASSQSLGQGGQPQHF. The CDR3 nucleotides are TGCGCCAGCAGCCAGTCCCTGGGGCAGGGAGGTCAGCCCCAGCATTTT. The chain links TRBV4-3 to TRBJ1-5; possibly TRBD1 for D (5 bases). The germline V gene encodes CDR1 LGHNA and CDR2 YSLEER. Trimming removed 3 bases at V and 6 bases at J, with 18 bases between. The CDR3 consists of 16 residues.

CDR3 loop: CASSVTPGRAFF. Here the CDR3 DNA reads TGTGCCAGCAGTGTTACACCCGGGAGAGCTTTCTTT. The rearrangement uses TRBV28 and TRBJ1-1; no clear D gene. Germline loops: CDR1 MDHEN, CDR2 SYDVKM. V gave up 5 bases and J gave up 10 bases, with 14 bases separating them. The length of the CDR3 is 12 residues.

The rearrangement uses TRBV11-3 and TRBJ2-7; 12 bases fit TRBD2. V was clipped by 5 bases and J by 5 bases; unmatched bases: 7. This CDR3 has 15 residues. Germline CDR1 reads SGHNT; CDR2 reads YENEEA. CDR3 sequence (DNA): TGTGCCAGCAGCGCAGGGGGACTAGCGGGTAACGAGCAGTACTTC. Amino acid sequence: CASSAGGLAGNEQYF.

The chain uses TRBV19 and TRBJ1-1; 7 nucleotides align to TRBD1. The V and J ends lost 10 bases and 3 bases, in that order; junction bases with no gene match: 11. The CDR3 contains 14 residues. From germline, CDR1 is LNHDA and CDR2 SQIVND (reference sequence). The chain's CDR3 is CAISRGGWDTEAFF. CDR3 coding DNA: TGTGCCATTTCCCGAGGGGGCTGGGACACTGAAGCTTTCTTT. The full variable domain, rest sourced from reference TRBV19 and TRBJ1-1, is DGGITQSPKYLFRKEGQNVTLSCEQNLNHDAMYWYRQDPGQGLRLIYYSQIVNDFQKGDIAEGYSVSREKKESFPLTVTSAQKNPTAFYLCAISRGGWDTEAFFGQGTRLTVV.

V and J are TRBV5-4 and TRBJ2-7; 10 bases agree with TRBD2. Germline V lookup: CDR1 SGHNT, CDR2 YYREEE (reference sequence). Trimming cost V 4 bases and J 5 bases; bases outside gene matches: 9. CDR3 length equals 15 residues. The CDR3 DNA reads TGTGCCAGCAGCCATGGACTAGCGGTGAGCGACGAGCAGTACTTC. This gives the protein CASSHGLAVSDEQYF.

This clone appeared once. The rearrangement joins TRBV9 to TRBJ2-3; 12 nucleotides align to TRBD2. The CDR3 is 17 residues long. The V gene's germline CDR1 is SGDLS and CDR2 YYNGEE. The V and J ends lost 4 bases and 4 bases, in that order; junction bases with no gene match: 10. The CDR3 nucleotides are TGTGCCAGCAGCATTCAGACTAGCGGGAGTGGGTCAGATACGCAGTATTTT. Its protein product is CASSIQTSGSGSDTQYF.

CDR3 residues: CASSAQGPTYNEQFF. CDR3 nucleotide sequence: TGCGCCAGCAGCGCACAGGGGCCCACCTACAATGAGCAGTTCTTC. The chain is built from TRBV5-1 and TRBJ2-1; 7 bases fit TRBD1. Germline CDR1 and CDR2: SGHRS and YFSETQ. This CDR3 comprises 15 residues. V gave up 4 bases and J gave up 2 bases; unmatched junction bases: 6.

V gene TRBV28 combines with J gene TRBJ2-2; TRBD2 matches 12 bases. Germline-derived CDR1 and CDR2 are MDHEN and SYDVKM. The CDR3 runs to 19 residues. V lost 5 bases, J lost 0 bases, and 10 bases stayed unmatched. CDR3 sequence: CASSTSGLAGQSNTGELFF. CDR3 nucleotides: TGTGCCAGCAGTACGAGCGGACTAGCGGGACAATCGAACACCGGGGAGCTGTTTTTT.

Only a few counts were recorded for this clone. The chain is built from TRBV5-1 and TRBJ1-1; D gene ambiguous. The V gene lost 4 bases and the J gene lost 10 bases, with 11 bases spanning the gap. CDR3 length: 11 amino acids. Germline V gene lookup returns CDR1 SGHRS and CDR2 YFSETQ. The CDR3 nucleotides are TGCGCCAGCAGCGATGCCCTGGGAGCTTTCTTT. Its protein is CASSDALGAFF.

V and J are TRBV5-4 and TRBJ1-1; 7 bases are shared with TRBD1. This CDR3 contains 15 residues. Germline values: CDR1 SGHNT, CDR2 YYREEE (reference sequence). V dropped 4 bases and J dropped 0; count of bases not matched to a gene: 6. The CDR3: CASSRTGQMNTEAFF. The CDR3 nucleotides read TGTGCCAGCAGCCGAACGGGACAGATGAACACTGAAGCTTTCTTT.

This clone came up once. The CDR3 loop is CASSIRAIVDNQPQHF. Here the CDR3 DNA reads TGTGCCAGTAGTATACGGGCTATAGTCGACAATCAGCCCCAGCATTTT. The chain carries TRBV19 and TRBJ1-5; the D is unclear. The CDR3 has 16 amino acids. Germline V gene data show CDR1 as LNHDA and CDR2 as SQIVND (reference sequence). V was cut by 2 bases and J by 3 bases, with 14 bases left in between.